What follows describes a single T cell receptor beta chain. The sample is drawn from a study of neoadjuvant anti-PD-1 for oral cavity cancer. Sample time point: after neoadjuvant nivolumab, at surgical resection. V was pared by 10 bases and J by 5 bases, with 11 bases of the junction left unmatched. This CDR3 has 15 residues. Per germline, CDR1 MNHNS and CDR2 SASEGT. Profiled with immunoSEQ multiplex PCR; TCRdb holds only in-frame clones, not every one. This table has tens of thousands of clones, approximately 87% appearing once. This chain joins TRBV6-1 and TRBJ2-5; TRBD1 matches 12 bases. The origin of this receptor is a person between 35 and 79 years old with oral cavity squamous cell carcinoma. The sequencing used PBMCs, collected after nivolumab (anti-PD-1) treatment. CDR3: CATGPGTGGTETQYF. CDR3 in DNA: TGTGCCACCGGGCCCGGGACAGGGGGCACTGAGACCCAGTACTTC.